A single sample is the source of the 18 T cell receptor beta chains below, sequenced in a study of blood T cell repertoires in COVID-19. Sequencing used immunoSEQ multiplex PCR; TCRdb keeps in-frame clones, though not all of them. The repertoire holds about 160,000 clones, with 70% to 85% as singletons. The sequencing sample was made of peripheral blood. The receptors originated from an elderly woman with acute or convalescent COVID-19.

This sequence joins TRBV5-1 and TRBJ1-1; possibly TRBD1 for D (6 bases). This CDR3 has 13 amino acids. Trimming took 6 bases from V and 1 from J, leaving 10 bases between them. Germline values: CDR1 SGHRS, CDR2 YFSETQ. CDR3 protein: CASTGGENTEAFF. The CDR3 region has the DNA TGCGCCAGCACGGGGGGCGAGAACACTGAAGCTTTCTTT.

The CDR3, as DNA: TGCGCCAGCAAGGGACAGGGGACCAATCAGCCCCAGCATTTT. Its protein product is CASKGQGTNQPQHF. V gene TRBV10-2 combines with J gene TRBJ1-5; TRBD1 agrees at 10 bases. There are 14 residues in the CDR3. CDR1 and CDR2 (germline): WSHSY, SAAADI. V lost 7 bases and J lost 3; bases outside the gene matches: 3.

The rearrangement links TRBV7-8 to TRBJ1-6; D is unclear. Trimming removed 5 bases from V and 0 bases from J, with 17 bases in between. Germline V gene sequence: CDR1 SGHVS, CDR2 FQNEAQ. The CDR3 has 18 amino acids. The CDR3 DNA reads as TGTGCCAGCAGCGTCCCCCTAGACTCCAGCTCCTATAATTCACCCCTCCACTTT. Protein sequence: CASSVPLDSSSYNSPLHF.

The rearrangement uses TRBV11-2 and TRBJ2-7; the match to TRBD2 covers 10 bases. Per the germline V gene, CDR1 is SGHAT and CDR2 is FQNNGV. The CDR3 extends over 15 amino acids. V lost 5 bases and J lost 4; bases outside the gene matches: 8. The CDR3 sequence: CASSIRLAGEYEQYF. CDR3 sequence (DNA): TGTGCCAGCAGCATTCGGCTAGCGGGAGAATACGAGCAGTACTTC.

This chain links TRBV3-1 (or the pseudogene TRBV3-2) with TRBJ1-5; D call uncertain. Germline lookup yields CDR1 LGHDT and CDR2 YNNKEL (reference sequence). This CDR3 is built from 13 residues. V lost 5 bases and J lost 4, with 9 bases in between. CDR3 in amino acids: CASSESGNQPQHF. The CDR3 nucleotides are TGTGCCAGCAGCGAAAGCGGAAATCAGCCCCAGCATTTT.

The chain carries TRBV5-1 and TRBJ2-5; a possible D gene is TRBD2 (5 bases). V was clipped by 0 bases and J by 5 bases, with 11 bases between them. This CDR3 has 14 residues. Germline CDR1 is SGHRS and CDR2 is YFSETQ. The CDR3 here is CASSLDGVGETQYF. In nucleotides, the CDR3 is TGCGCCAGCAGCTTGGACGGGGTTGGGGAGACCCAGTACTTC.

The V call is TRBV10-3, the J call TRBJ2-5; TRBD2 agrees at 9 bases. This CDR3 has 15 amino acids. With 5 bases clipped from V and 0 bases from J, the junction kept 4 bases outside the gene matches. Germline assignment: CDR1 ENHRY and CDR2 SYGVKD. The CDR3 here is CAISQGLAYQETQYF. CDR3 DNA: TGTGCCATCAGTCAGGGACTAGCCTACCAAGAGACCCAGTACTTC.

The chain couples TRBV6-6 to TRBJ1-4, with TRBD1 identical over 8 bases. The germline CDR1 and CDR2 sequences are MNHNY and SVGAGI (reference sequence). J lost 7 bases, V lost 6 bases, and 7 bases had no gene match. The CDR3 totals 14 residues. The CDR3 here is CASRRTGTGEKLFF. The CDR3 DNA reads as TGTGCCAGCAGACGGACAGGGACCGGTGAAAAACTGTTTTTT.

This chain links TRBV19 with TRBJ2-1, with 12 nucleotides matching TRBD2. From germline, CDR1 is LNHDA and CDR2 SQIVND (reference sequence). J lost 7 bases, V lost 5 bases, and 9 bases had no gene match. The CDR3 totals 16 residues. The CDR3 here is CASSAGLAGPSNEQFF. The CDR3 nucleotides are TGTGCCAGTAGTGCCGGACTAGCGGGACCATCGAATGAGCAGTTCTTC. The full variable domain, completed using reference TRBV19 and TRBJ2-1, is DGGITQSPKYLFRKEGQNVTLSCEQNLNHDAMYWYRQDPGQGLRLIYYSQIVNDFQKGDIAEGYSVSREKKESFPLTVTSAQKNPTAFYLCASSAGLAGPSNEQFFGPGTRLTVL.

In its sample, this clone was seen once. The sample has other DNA sequences that encode this CDR3 too. The chain couples TRBV14 to TRBJ2-2; D is perhaps TRBD1 (6 bases). Deletions cut 10 bases from V and 1 base from J, with 10 bases between. The germline V gene has CDR1 SGHDN and CDR2 FVKESK. The CDR3 length is 13 residues. The CDR3 bases are TGTGCCACCCTGGACAGGAACACCGGGGAGCTGTTTTTT. Encoded protein: CATLDRNTGELFF.

This clone was counted a single time. This chain connects TRBV10-3 to TRBJ2-2, with D possibly being TRBD1 (6 bases). Trimming cost V 6 bases and J 6 bases, with 11 bases left between them. This CDR3 has 13 residues. Germline lookup yields CDR1 ENHRY and CDR2 SYGVKD. The CDR3 nucleotides are TGTGCCATCAGCCTGCAGGGGTCCGGGGAGCTGTTTTTT. This translates into CAISLQGSGELFF.

The genes are TRBV9 and TRBJ1-1; D is uncertain. CDR1 is SGDLS, CDR2 YYNGEE, per germline. Trimming removed 0 bases at V and 4 bases at J, with 19 bases between. There are 17 residues in the CDR3. DNA for the CDR3: TGTGCCAGCAGCGTAGGTGTAGGAGGTTTGATAGGCACTGAAGCTTTCTTT. It codes for CASSVGVGGLIGTEAFF.

The chain uses TRBV12-5 and TRBJ2-7; D unresolved. This CDR3 has 13 residues. Germline assignment: CDR1 LGHNT and CDR2 FRNRAP. The V and J ends lost 1 base and 3 bases respectively, with 7 bases between them. In DNA, the CDR3 is TGTGCTAGTGGTTTGGCCCAAATCTACGAGCAGTACTTC. Translating it yields CASGLAQIYEQYF.

J is TRBJ1-3 and V is TRBV30; 8 positions agree with TRBD1. The ends lost 2 bases at V and 0 bases at J; junction bases unmatched: 6. This CDR3 has 16 amino acids. Germline-derived CDR1 and CDR2 are GTSNPN and SVGIG (reference sequence). The CDR3 loop reads CAWSSVDRDSGNTIYF. CDR3 coding DNA: TGTGCCTGGAGTTCCGTGGACAGGGACTCTGGAAACACCATATATTTT.

The table lists this clone with a count of one. This chain links TRBV9 with TRBJ2-3; 7 bases agree with TRBD2. There are 17 residues in the CDR3. Unmatched junction bases numbered 12, after V lost 4 bases and J lost 1 base. Germline V gives CDR1 SGDLS, CDR2 YYNGEE. CDR3 amino acids: CASSPTPGTTRTDTQYF. CDR3 DNA sequence: TGTGCCAGCAGCCCTACTCCGGGGACTACCCGCACAGATACGCAGTATTTT.

The rearrangement links TRBV11-2 to TRBJ2-5; D may be TRBD2 (6 bases). Germline CDR1 and CDR2: SGHAT and FQNNGV. Trimming took 5 bases from V and 3 from J, leaving 10 bases between them. The CDR3 is 13 residues long. CDR3 sequence reads: CASSTGVKETQYF. CDR3 DNA sequence: TGTGCCAGCAGCACGGGAGTGAAAGAGACCCAGTACTTC.

This chain joins TRBV6-5 and TRBJ2-7, with D perhaps TRBD2 (6 bases). This CDR3 has 14 amino acids. In germline, CDR1 is MNHEY, CDR2 SVGAGI. V gave up 6 bases and J gave up 6 bases, with 18 bases separating them. The CDR3 coding sequence is TGTGCCAGCAGAAGAGACATCGGGGGAGGCGAGCAGTACTTC. Protein sequence: CASRRDIGGGEQYF.

This clone was observed once. The chain is built from TRBV5-1 and TRBJ2-3; maybe TRBD2 (5 bases). This CDR3 spans 16 amino acids. The germline gives CDR1 SGHRS, CDR2 YFSETQ. The germline V and J ends were trimmed by 0 bases and 1 base, with 12 bases remaining between them. The CDR3 spells CASSLGLAHGTDTQYF. The CDR3 DNA reads TGCGCCAGCAGCTTGGGGCTAGCTCACGGCACAGATACGCAGTATTTT.